This T cell receptor (beta chain) was recorded in a study of tumor-infiltrating lymphocytes in localized non-small cell lung cancer. The CDR3 contains 14 residues. Germline V CDR1 and CDR2: MNHEY, SVGAGI. V lost 2 bases and J 6 bases, leaving 14 bases between the germline ends. Some clones are missing from TCRdb's copy, which holds only in-frame ones; the method was immunoSEQ multiplex PCR. Of around 25,000 clones detected, about two thirds appear once; the ten largest clones hold 6.3%. Sequencing was carried out using lung tumor tissue. The chain couples TRBV6-5 to TRBJ2-7, with D maybe TRBD2 (5 bases). The clonotype comes from a human donor with non-small cell lung cancer. The CDR3 DNA reads TGTGCCAGCAGTTACCCCGGGGAAAGCGGCGAGCAGTACTTC. It specifies CASSYPGESGEQYF.